This T cell receptor beta chain was captured by sequencing in a study of T cell responses to AZD1222 COVID-19 vaccine. Study-wide findings and caveats: In all cases, repertoires were sampled only after the peak T cell response. At baseline, seropositivity was found in only 5 to 7 AZD1222 recipients. Donors, mostly white British, included more females; clonal diversity was possibly underestimated.

With 5 bases clipped from V and 2 bases from J, the junction kept 8 bases outside the gene matches. The CDR3 is 15 residues long. Germline V CDR1 and CDR2: MDHEN, SYDVKM. A word on this clone: Its antigen is undetermined.

Method: immunoSEQ multiplex PCR; TCRdb's copy keeps in-frame clones and lacks some. Of 150,000 or so clones in the sample, 80% to 95% were seen once. This TCR derives from an adult in good health. The chain carries TRBV28 and TRBJ2-7, with TRBD1 matching 8 bases. The sample consisted of peripheral blood, taken on day 0 of AZD1222 vaccination. CDR3 protein: CASSPGQGMTYEQYF. The CDR3 bases are TGTGCCAGCAGTCCCGGACAGGGTATGACCTACGAGCAGTACTTC.